The table lists the clone carrying this TCR beta chain with a count of one. The antigen is unknown. This record comes from a study of OX40 agonist ivuxolimab in advanced cancers. The CDR3 totals 14 residues. CDR1 is SGHRS and CDR2 is YFSETQ in the germline V gene. The V segment lost 5 bases and the J segment 7 bases; nucleotides outside the gene matches: 6. This table comes from immunoSEQ multiplex PCR, and its TCRdb copy is limited to in-frame clones, with some not included. This sample has fewer than 85,000 clones; around nine tenths occur once, and the top ten carry 0.65% to 0.9%. General study results and limits: In CD8+ T cells, expanded clones were on average more numerous than in CD4+.

The chain employs TRBV5-1 and TRBJ1-4, with 9 nucleotides matching TRBD1. The input for sequencing was CD4+ or CD8+ T cells sorted from blood, taken in a trial of the OX40 agonist ivuxolimab. This TCR came from an adult with an advanced solid tumor such as melanoma, head and neck, liver or kidney cancer. CDR3 DNA sequence: TGCGCCAGCAGATTTGGGACAGGGACTGAAAAACTGTTTTTT. This translates into CASRFGTGTEKLFF.